This passage covers 15 T cell receptor beta chains from one sample sequenced in a study of blood T cell repertoires in COVID-19. Libraries were prepared by immunoSEQ multiplex PCR; TCRdb keeps only in-frame clonotypes and omits some of them. The table shows approximately 84,000 clones, with roughly 88% occurring only once. The sample was peripheral blood. These receptors all come from a human donor with active COVID-19. The donor label of this sample is uncertain.

Only a few counts were recorded for this clone. One end of the junction is discordant with germline, which a read error may explain. This chain connects TRBV7-7 to TRBJ2-3; 15 bases line up with TRBD2. The CDR3 is made up of 15 amino acids. CDR1 is SSHAT and CDR2 is FNYEAQ in the germline V gene (reference sequence). In DNA, the CDR3 is TGTGCTAGCAGCTTAGGGACTAGCGGGGGGGATACGCAGTATTTT. It encodes CASSLGTSGGDTQYF. Using reference TRBV7-7 and TRBJ2-3 for the parts outside the CDR3, the full variable domain is GAGVSQSPRYKVTKRGQDVTLRCDPISSHATLYWYQQALGQGPEFLTYFNYEAQPDKSGLPSDRFSAERPEGSISTLTIQRTEQRDSAMYRCASSLGTSGGDTQYFGPGTRLTVL.

In the case of this clone: The same CDR3 also results from other DNA sequences found in this sample. This sequence joins TRBV28 and TRBJ2-5, with TRBD2 matching 12 bases. CDR3 length equals 15 residues. CDR1 is MDHEN and CDR2 is SYDVKM in the germline V gene. With 5 bases clipped from V and 2 bases from J, the junction kept 3 bases outside the gene matches. This CDR3 is CASSLTSGGQETQYF. The CDR3 region has the DNA TGTGCCAGCAGTCTTACTAGCGGGGGGCAAGAGACCCAGTACTTC.

J is TRBJ2-1 and V is TRBV6-5, with 8 bases that match TRBD1. The CDR3 totals 15 residues. Germline-derived CDR1 and CDR2 are MNHEY and SVGAGI. The ends lost 2 bases at V and 5 bases at J; junction bases unmatched: 5. The CDR3 sequence: CASSYHQGADNEQFF. The CDR3 coding sequence is TGTGCCAGCAGTTACCATCAGGGGGCGGACAATGAGCAGTTCTTC.

The chain is built from TRBV19 and TRBJ1-4, with D unclear. The CDR3 length is 15 residues. Trimming removed 6 bases at V and 7 bases at J, with 18 bases between. Germline CDR1 reads LNHDA; CDR2 reads SQIVND (reference sequence). CDR3 amino acids: CASSRGMRASEKLFF. As DNA, the CDR3 is TGTGCCAGTAGCCGAGGGATGCGAGCCAGTGAAAAACTGTTTTTT.

This clone was picked up a small number of times. The gene calls are TRBV4-3 and TRBJ2-3; 9 nucleotides agree with TRBD1. Germline-derived CDR1 and CDR2 are LGHNA and YSLEER. The CDR3 sequence is 15 residues long. The ends lost 4 bases at V and 2 bases at J; junction bases unmatched: 4. The CDR3 DNA sequence: TGCGCCAGCAGCCGAGACAGGGGGTACACAGATACGCAGTATTTT. It translates to CASSRDRGYTDTQYF.

This clone was observed once. The genes are TRBV4-3 and TRBJ1-6; 7 nucleotides align to TRBD1. CDR3 size: 16 residues. Per germline, CDR1 LGHNA and CDR2 YSLEER. V shed 0 bases, J shed 14 bases, and the junction held 13 bases outside the gene matches. The DNA of the CDR3 is TGCGCCAGCAGCCAAGATCCCCGACAGGGTGGAGGGACCCTCCACTTT. This gives the protein CASSQDPRQGGGTLHF.

The chain's CDR3 is CASSSRGTGTGRNNEQFF. The CDR3 DNA follows: TGTGCCAGCAGCTCCAGGGGGACCGGGACAGGGAGGAACAATGAGCAGTTCTTC. The J gene is TRBJ2-1, the V gene TRBV7-9, with 9 bases that match TRBD1. The trim removed 4 bases at V and 5 bases at J, leaving 15 bases unmatched. This CDR3 contains 18 residues. Germline CDR1 SEHNR, CDR2 FQNEAQ (reference sequence).

The chain is built from TRBV25-1 and TRBJ1-2, with 12 bases identical to TRBD1. V shed 3 bases and J 6 bases; nucleotides not matched to a gene: 5. The CDR3 spans 15 residues. The germline CDR1 and CDR2 sequences are MGHDK and SYGVNS. CDR3 in DNA: TGTGCCAGCAGTGAGGGACAGGGGGCGCACAATGGCTACACCTTC. Its translation: CASSEGQGAHNGYTF.

The rearrangement uses TRBV9 and TRBJ1-2; D possibly corresponds to TRBD1 (6 bases). The V gene lost 4 bases and the J gene lost 5 bases, with 15 bases spanning the gap. Looked up from germline, CDR1 is SGDLS and CDR2 is YYNGEE. This CDR3 has 14 residues. The DNA of the CDR3 is TGTGCCAGCAGCCAACGGGGGGGCCTGTATGGCTACACCTTC. Its protein product is CASSQRGGLYGYTF.

The chain carries TRBV2 and TRBJ1-1, with D possibly TRBD1 on 5 matching bases. V was cut by 6 bases and J by 3 bases, with 11 bases left in between. The CDR3 extends over 13 amino acids. Per germline, CDR1 SNHLY and CDR2 FYNNEI. The DNA for the CDR3 is TGTGCCAGCAGCGCCAGGGTCTACACTGAAGCTTTCTTT. Protein: CASSARVYTEAFF.

The V gene is TRBV15, the J gene TRBJ2-2; D is possibly TRBD1 (5 bases). CDR3 length: 17 residues. V lost 3 bases and J 2 bases, leaving 16 bases between the germline ends. Germline V gene data show CDR1 as LNHNV and CDR2 as YYDKDF (reference sequence). The DNA of the CDR3 is TGTGCCACCAGCAGCTCCGTCCGGACAATTAACACCGGGGAGCTGTTTTTT. Its translation is CATSSSVRTINTGELFF.

The V call is TRBV27, the J call TRBJ2-7, with TRBD1 as a possible D gene (8 bases). Trimming stripped 6 bases from V and 6 bases from J, with 27 bases between. The CDR3 is made up of 17 amino acids. The germline gives CDR1 MNHEY, CDR2 SMNVEV (reference sequence). CDR3 nucleotides: TGTGCCAGCAGCTCCCCTTCGGAGGACAGGGAGGGGATCGAGCAGTACTTC. Protein product: CASSSPSEDREGIEQYF.

The chain couples TRBV18 to TRBJ1-1; D is ambiguous. Germline V gene sequence: CDR1 KGHSH, CDR2 LQKENI. Trimming took 1 base from V and 0 from J, leaving 15 bases between them. The CDR3 loop spans 17 amino acids. The CDR3 DNA is TGTGCCAGCTCACCACGGCGGAACAACCAAATGAACACTGAAGCTTTCTTT. Amino acids: CASSPRRNNQMNTEAFF.

The chain couples TRBV4-1 to TRBJ1-2; possible D gene TRBD1, 6 bases. The CDR3 is made up of 16 amino acids. The germline CDR1 and CDR2 sequences are MGHRA and YSYEKL. Between the trimmed V and J ends, which lost 3 bases and 4 bases, there was a span of 18 bases. DNA for the CDR3: TGCGCCAGCAGCCAGGCGACAGGAATACGGGGCTATGGCTACACCTTC. Protein: CASSQATGIRGYGYTF.

This clone was seen just once. The chain uses TRBV7-8 and TRBJ1-2, with a possible D match to TRBD1 (6 bases). CDR1 is SGHVS, CDR2 FQNEAQ, per germline. Trimming stripped 5 bases from V and 5 bases from J, with 12 bases between. CDR3 length: 13 residues. CDR3 DNA sequence: TGTGCCAGCAGCCGCGAACAGGGTTATGGCTACACCTTC. Its translation: CASSREQGYGYTF. The full variable domain, rest sourced from reference TRBV7-8 and TRBJ1-2, is GAGVSQSPRYKVAKRGQDVALRCDPISGHVSLFWYQQALGQGPEFLTYFQNEAQLDKSGLPSDRFFAERPEGSVSTLKIQRTQQEDSAVYLCASSREQGYGYTFGSGTRLTVV.